One and the same sample provided the 18 T cell receptor beta chains below, sequenced in a study of T-cell reconstitution after alpha-beta-depleted transplantation in children. Preparation of the TCRbeta library used unique molecular identifiers. TCRdb re-called the PCR reads with MiXCR, one entry per CDR3 protein. The table records 250,000 to 350,000 distinct CDR3 sequences, around 20% of them present only once. The sequencing here drew on PBMCs, mostly from graft donor cells, taken 180 days after TCRalphabeta/CD19-depleted stem cell transplant. The origin of the receptors is a male patient younger than 18 who had a stem cell transplant for acute lymphoblastic leukemia, so the T cells may come from the graft donor.

There are a few counts of this clonotype. This sequence joins TRBV4-2 and TRBJ2-7, with 8 bases that match TRBD2. This CDR3 has 13 residues. CDR1 is LGHNA, CDR2 YNFKEQ, per germline. The V gene end was trimmed by 5 bases and the J gene end by 4 bases; junction bases not matched to a gene: 4. CDR3 protein: CASSFGGVYEQYF. The DNA of the CDR3 is TGTGCCAGCAGCTTCGGGGGGGTATACGAGCAGTACTTC.

This sequence joins TRBV5-1 and TRBJ2-1; 9 positions match TRBD2. V lost 1 base to trimming and J lost 6 bases; unmatched junction nucleotides: 5. The V gene's germline CDR1 is SGHRS and CDR2 YFSETQ. This CDR3 has 15 residues. CDR3 amino acids: CASSLPGLATNEQFF. The CDR3 region has the DNA TGCGCCAGCAGCTTGCCGGGACTAGCAACCAATGAGCAGTTCTTC.

The gene calls are TRBV6-5 and TRBJ1-3, with D possibly matching TRBD1 (5 bases). The germline V gene encodes CDR1 MNHEY and CDR2 SVGAGI. This CDR3 is built from 15 residues. V was clipped by 4 bases and J by 0 bases, with 10 bases between them. CDR3 in DNA: TGTGCCAGCAGTTGGGACGGAGTCTCTGGAAACACCATATATTTT. This codes for CASSWDGVSGNTIYF.

This clonotype was detected only a few times. The chain uses TRBV5-1 and TRBJ2-7; 11 nucleotides align to TRBD2. CDR1 and CDR2 from the germline V gene are SGHRS and YFSETQ. CDR3 size: 16 residues. V was clipped by 0 bases and J by 2 bases; unmatched bases: 4. CDR3 residues: CASSLGGTSGAYEQYF. CDR3 bases: TGCGCCAGCAGCTTGGGGGGGACTAGCGGAGCCTACGAGCAGTACTTC.

The V gene is TRBV9, the J gene TRBJ1-4, with a possible D match to TRBD1 (6 bases). CDR1 SGDLS and CDR2 YYNGEE come from the germline V gene. The CDR3 loop spans 17 amino acids. Trimming removed 2 bases at V and 6 bases at J, with 20 bases between. CDR3 residues: CASSVGSLGGSHEKLFF. The CDR3 bases are TGTGCCAGCAGCGTTGGTTCCCTAGGGGGATCCCATGAAAAACTGTTTTTT.

The V and J genes are TRBV6-4 and TRBJ2-3, with a tentative D call TRBD1 (6 bases). Looked up from germline, CDR1 is MRHNA and CDR2 is SNTAGT. This CDR3 contains 15 residues. Trimming pared 2 bases from V and 2 bases from J, leaving 11 bases between. The CDR3 DNA follows: TGTGCCAGCAGTGACCAAGGGGGAAACACAGATACGCAGTATTTT. Translated: CASSDQGGNTDTQYF.

Points on this clonotype: The germline gene is not matched at one end of the junction; a read error may be the cause. This chain uses TRBV27 with TRBJ2-7; D gene unclear. CDR1 and CDR2 (germline): MNHEY, SMNVEV (reference sequence). This CDR3 is built from 16 residues. CDR3 nucleotides: TGTGCCAGTAGTTTATTTACCTCCACCAATACCTACGAGCAGTACTTC. It specifies CASSLFTSTNTYEQYF.

In its sample, this clonotype was seen a few times. The rearrangement joins TRBV11-2 to TRBJ1-2; D perhaps matches TRBD1 (5 bases). Germline values: CDR1 SGHAT, CDR2 FQNNGV. The CDR3 runs to 16 residues. V lost 1 base, J lost 5 bases, and 17 bases lay in between. The CDR3 nucleotides are TGTGCCAGCAGCTTAGGATTGGGTCAGGGACCTTATGGCTACACCTTC. Protein: CASSLGLGQGPYGYTF.

CDR3 sequence: CASSHRAGELFF. As DNA, the CDR3 is TGTGCCAGCAGCCACAGAGCCGGGGAGCTGTTTTTT. The rearrangement joins TRBV14 to TRBJ2-2; D remains ambiguous. Germline V lookup: CDR1 SGHDN, CDR2 FVKESK. This CDR3 comprises 12 residues. The V end was cut by 3 bases, the J end by 6 bases, with 5 bases between.

This clonotype was seen only a few times. The chain employs TRBV7-9 and TRBJ2-3, with a tentative D call TRBD1 (7 bases). The CDR3 runs to 16 residues. Germline lookup yields CDR1 SEHNR and CDR2 FQNEAQ (reference sequence). V lost 2 bases, J lost 5 bases, and 17 bases lay in between. CDR3 bases: TGTGCCAGCAGCTTATGGAGGGGGCCTACACAAGATACGCAGTATTTT. Its protein product is CASSLWRGPTQDTQYF. The full variable domain, completed using reference TRBV7-9 and TRBJ2-3, is DTGVSQNPRHKITKRGQNVTFRCDPISEHNRLYWYRQTLGQGPEFLTYFQNEAQLEKSRLLSDRFSAERPKGSFSTLEIQRTEQGDSAMYLCASSLWRGPTQDTQYFGPGTRLTVL.

The J gene is TRBJ2-1, the V gene TRBV6-1, with TRBD2 matching 10 bases. The germline gives CDR1 MNHNS, CDR2 SASEGT. The CDR3 has 16 amino acids. The J segment lost 5 bases and the V segment lost 6 bases, leaving 10 bases of the junction unmatched. The CDR3 nucleotides are TGTGCCAGCAGCCTAATACTAGCGGGGCTCCACAATGAGCAGTTCTTC. This gives the protein CASSLILAGLHNEQFF.

The rearrangement uses TRBV4-1 and TRBJ2-4; weak D call: TRBD2 (6 bases). The length of the CDR3 is 14 residues. Germline CDR1 and CDR2: MGHRA and YSYEKL. Trimming took off 10 bases at V and 8 bases at J, with 21 bases between the two ends. CDR3 sequence reads: CATQRTRGVDIQYF. CDR3 DNA: TGCGCCACCCAGCGGACGCGCGGGGTAGACATTCAGTACTTC.

This clonotype was recorded at least ten times. The chain carries TRBV5-1 and TRBJ2-7, with D perhaps TRBD1 or TRBD2 (5 bases each). Germline CDR1 SGHRS, CDR2 YFSETQ. Trimming cost V 2 bases and J 0 bases, with 12 bases left between them. The CDR3 spans 15 residues. The CDR3 bases are TGCGCCAGCAGCTTTCGAATCGGGGCCTCCTACGAGCAGTACTTC. This sequence encodes CASSFRIGASYEQYF.

This chain connects TRBV7-9 to TRBJ2-1, with TRBD2 identical over 9 bases. J lost 1 base, V lost 5 bases, and 9 bases had no gene match. Germline values: CDR1 SEHNR, CDR2 FQNEAQ (reference sequence). The length of the CDR3 is 17 residues. This CDR3 is CASSTTQLAGSYNEQFF. The DNA of the CDR3 is TGTGCCAGCAGCACCACACAACTAGCGGGTTCCTACAATGAGCAGTTCTTC.

This chain connects TRBV27 to TRBJ1-4, with D unclear. Germline-derived CDR1 and CDR2 are MNHEY and SMNVEV (reference sequence). The CDR3 runs 16 residues. V was clipped by 2 bases and J by 6 bases, with 16 bases between them. The CDR3 reads CASSLLSGRRYEKLFF. CDR3 DNA: TGTGCCAGCAGTTTACTCTCGGGCAGGCGGTATGAAAAACTGTTTTTT.

A remark on this clonotype: Compared with germline, one end of the junction differs, possibly owing to a read error. V and J are TRBV20-1 and TRBJ2-1, with D unclear. Germline V gene lookup returns CDR1 DFQATT and CDR2 SNEGSKA (reference sequence). This CDR3 is 15 amino acids long. The CDR3 is CSARVGRLSYKEQFF. CDR3 sequence (DNA): TGCAGTGCTAGGGTAGGCAGGTTGTCCTACAAGGAGCAGTTCTTC.

The table lists this clonotype with a few counts. The chain joins TRBV7-3 to TRBJ2-1; D remains unclear. Germline V CDR1 and CDR2: SGHTA, FQGTGA. This CDR3 contains 13 residues. V gave up 4 bases and J gave up 6 bases, with 10 bases separating them. Here the CDR3 reads CASSSRRFNEQFF. For the CDR3, the DNA is TGTGCCAGCAGCTCAAGACGCTTCAATGAGCAGTTCTTC.

The chain carries TRBV20-1 and TRBJ1-5; tentatively, D is TRBD1 (5 bases). V was clipped by 1 base and J by 6 bases, with 10 bases between them. The CDR3 loop spans 13 amino acids. The germline V gene has CDR1 DFQATT and CDR2 SNEGSKA (reference sequence). In DNA form, the CDR3 reads TGCAGTGCTAGAGGCAGGGTTGGTCAGCCCCAGCATTTT. Translating gives CSARGRVGQPQHF.